These 25 T cell receptor beta chains were sequenced from one sample in a study of vaccination effects on CD4 cells after COVID-19. The table came from immunoSEQ multiplex PCR; TCRdb's copy has only in-frame clones and leaves some out. The table includes about 51,000 clones, 60% to 80% detected once. Investigators separated out CD4+ T cells once around nine days of culture had passed. No cognate antigen is known for these TCRs. This specimen consisted of CD4+ T cells from PBMCs cultured without peptide, obtained before COVID-19 vaccination. These receptors were obtained from a human donor who had a prior SARS-CoV-2 infection.

The J gene is TRBJ2-5, the V gene TRBV7-2, with 11 bases aligning to TRBD2. The CDR3 covers 15 residues. The J segment lost 7 bases and the V segment lost 6 bases, leaving 10 bases of the junction unmatched. Germline lookup yields CDR1 SGHTA and CDR2 FQGNSA. The CDR3 region is CASRPTSGAFGTQYF. As DNA, the CDR3 is TGTGCCAGCAGGCCGACTAGCGGGGCATTTGGGACCCAGTACTTC.

The chain combines TRBV11-3 with TRBJ2-5, with unresolved D. The germline CDR1 and CDR2 sequences are SGHNT and YENEEA. Between the trimmed V and J ends, which lost 0 bases and 3 bases, there was a span of 8 bases. The CDR3 extends over 14 amino acids. The CDR3 reads CASSLEDWKETQYF. In DNA form, the CDR3 reads TGTGCCAGCAGCTTAGAGGATTGGAAAGAGACCCAGTACTTC.

The chain employs TRBV7-9 and TRBJ2-7; D call uncertain. Deletions cut 3 bases from V and 5 bases from J, with 17 bases between. Germline values: CDR1 SEHNR, CDR2 FQNEAQ (reference sequence). The CDR3 runs 15 residues. CDR3 loop: CASSFSGILLNEQYF. In DNA, the CDR3 is TGTGCCAGCAGCTTCAGTGGTATCTTGCTGAACGAGCAGTACTTC.

This clone appeared a few times. The V call is TRBV3-1 (or the pseudogene TRBV3-2), the J call TRBJ1-1; D not resolved. CDR3 length: 12 amino acids. Germline CDR1 and CDR2: LGHDT and YNNKEL (reference sequence). V lost 7 bases, J lost 10 bases, and 16 bases lay in between. Written as DNA, the CDR3 is TGTGCCAGCATCGACACGAACTATCGAGCTTTCTTT. Amino acid sequence: CASIDTNYRAFF.

The chain uses TRBV30 and TRBJ2-1, with D unclear. Germline loops: CDR1 GTSNPN, CDR2 SVGIG (reference sequence). Trimming cost V 2 bases and J 5 bases, with 16 bases left between them. The CDR3 extends over 15 amino acids. The CDR3 spells CAWSPRPGSHNEQFF. DNA of the CDR3: TGTGCCTGGAGTCCAAGGCCGGGTTCGCACAATGAGCAGTTCTTC.

This clone was counted only a few times. The chain recombines TRBV2 with TRBJ2-1; no clear D gene. Germline assignment: CDR1 SNHLY and CDR2 FYNNEI. Trimming removed 2 bases from V and 4 bases from J, with 6 bases in between. This CDR3 is built from 13 residues. CDR3 bases: TGTGCCAGCAGTGAATCGAGGTACAATGAGCAGTTCTTC. It translates to CASSESRYNEQFF.

The rearrangement links TRBV11-2 to TRBJ2-3, with D perhaps matching TRBD2 (6 bases). Trimming removed 0 bases from V and 5 bases from J, with 12 bases in between. The CDR3 length is 15 residues. The germline V gene has CDR1 SGHAT and CDR2 FQNNGV. CDR3 sequence reads: CASSLDRVGGDTQYF. The DNA of the CDR3 is TGTGCCAGCAGCTTAGATCGCGTGGGGGGAGATACGCAGTATTTT.

The chain couples TRBV7-3 to TRBJ1-2, with TRBD1 identical over 9 bases. CDR3 size: 14 residues. With 5 bases clipped from V and 6 bases from J, the junction kept 7 bases outside the gene matches. The germline V gene encodes CDR1 SGHTA and CDR2 FQGTGA. Here the CDR3 reads CASSPGTGRDGYTF. CDR3 DNA: TGTGCCAGCAGCCCGGGGACAGGGAGGGATGGCTACACCTTC.

This chain joins TRBV11-3 and TRBJ2-3; no reliable D call. V was cut by 1 base and J by 0 bases, with 8 bases left in between. Germline-derived CDR1 and CDR2 are SGHNT and YENEEA. The CDR3 spans 15 residues. CDR3 sequence: CASSLGMSSTDTQYF. CDR3 in DNA: TGTGCCAGCAGCTTAGGAATGAGTAGCACAGATACGCAGTATTTT.

CDR3 DNA: TGTGCCAGCAGCTTGACAGGGAGCTCCTACAATGAGCAGTTCTTC. Amino acid sequence: CASSLTGSSYNEQFF. The chain recombines TRBV5-4 with TRBJ2-1; perhaps TRBD1 as D (6 bases). Trimming pared 1 base from V and 0 bases from J, leaving 8 bases between. Germline-derived CDR1 and CDR2 are SGHNT and YYREEE (reference sequence). This CDR3 is built from 15 residues.

This rearrangement joins TRBV14 to TRBJ2-5; 7 positions agree with TRBD1. The V segment lost 2 bases and the J segment 3 bases; nucleotides outside the gene matches: 3. Germline loops: CDR1 SGHDN, CDR2 FVKESK. The CDR3 loop spans 14 amino acids. The CDR3 bases are TGTGCCAGCAGCCAATTACAGGGGAAAGAGACCCAGTACTTC. Protein product: CASSQLQGKETQYF.

This clone has just a few counts. The rearrangement links TRBV7-9 to TRBJ2-1; D not resolved. Per germline, CDR1 SEHNR and CDR2 FQNEAQ (reference sequence). The CDR3 is made up of 12 amino acids. V shed 1 base and J shed 3 bases, with 1 base lying between them. The CDR3 coding sequence is TGTGCCAGCAGCTTAGACTACAATGAGCAGTTCTTC. It translates to CASSLDYNEQFF. The complete variable domain, with remaining parts taken from reference TRBV7-9 and TRBJ2-1, reads DTGVSQNPRHKITKRGQNVTFRCDPISEHNRLYWYRQTLGQGPEFLTYFQNEAQLEKSRLLSDRFSAERPKGSFSTLEIQRTEQGDSAMYLCASSLDYNEQFFGPGTRLTVL.

The rearrangement links TRBV3-1 (or the pseudogene TRBV3-2) to TRBJ2-2; D is perhaps TRBD2 (5 bases). Trimming removed 3 bases from V and 5 bases from J, with 16 bases in between. The CDR3 is 16 residues long. Germline CDR1 reads LGHDT; CDR2 reads YNNKEL (reference sequence). Here the CDR3 DNA reads TGTGCCAGCAGCCAGAGCATCGACCCGGGGACCGGGGAGCTGTTTTTT. Translating it yields CASSQSIDPGTGELFF.

This clone was seen just once. This chain uses TRBV6-5 with TRBJ1-6; 8 nucleotides align to TRBD1. Looked up from germline, CDR1 is MNHEY and CDR2 is SVGAGI. CDR3 length equals 14 residues. Trimming took 5 bases from V and 8 from J; bases not matched to a gene: 5. The CDR3 DNA is TGTGCCAGCAGTATCCAGGGGGCGGATTCACCCCTCCACTTT. It translates to CASSIQGADSPLHF.

This sequence joins TRBV12-3 or TRBV12-4 and TRBJ2-2; either TRBD1 or TRBD2 may supply D (6 bases each). The CDR3 has 13 residues. V lost 8 bases and J lost 7, with 14 bases in between. CDR3 loop: CASLTGAVGELFF. CDR3 sequence (DNA): TGTGCCAGCCTGACGGGGGCAGTCGGGGAGCTGTTTTTT.

The chain is built from TRBV18 and TRBJ1-5; the D is unclear. This CDR3 comprises 13 residues. CDR1 and CDR2 (germline): KGHSH, LQKENI. Trimming removed 2 bases from V and 4 bases from J, with 6 bases in between. CDR3: CASSPGPNQPQHF. In DNA form, the CDR3 reads TGTGCCAGCTCACCAGGGCCAAATCAGCCCCAGCATTTT.

This chain links TRBV11-2 with TRBJ2-1, with TRBD2 matching 7 bases. The CDR3 length is 15 residues. J was trimmed by 1 base and V by 2 bases; bases with no gene match: 2. Germline CDR1 is SGHAT and CDR2 is FQNNGV. CDR3 in DNA: TGTGCCAGCAGCTTACGCGGGGGTTCCTACAATGAGCAGTTCTTC. This codes for CASSLRGGSYNEQFF.

This chain joins TRBV9 and TRBJ2-7; 9 nucleotides line up with TRBD2. Looked up from germline, CDR1 is SGDLS and CDR2 is YYNGEE. There are 16 residues in the CDR3. The V segment lost 4 bases and the J segment 3 bases; nucleotides outside the gene matches: 11. The CDR3 sequence is CASSSHSGTSLYEQYF. CDR3 coding DNA: TGTGCCAGCAGCTCCCACTCCGGGACTAGCCTCTACGAGCAGTACTTC.

J is TRBJ1-1 and V is TRBV5-5, with 7 bases fitting TRBD1. CDR1 and CDR2 (germline): SGHKS, YYEKEE (reference sequence). Trimming took 0 bases from V and 6 from J; bases not matched to a gene: 17. The CDR3 totals 18 residues. The CDR3 region is CASSLVVHRQGGFAEAFF. Here the CDR3 DNA reads TGTGCCAGCAGCTTGGTTGTCCATAGACAGGGAGGTTTCGCTGAAGCTTTCTTT.

The chain recombines TRBV14 with TRBJ2-3; D is uncertain. Trimming left V 0 bases short and J 1 base short, with 5 bases between. This CDR3 comprises 14 residues. Germline V gives CDR1 SGHDN, CDR2 FVKESK. This chain's CDR3 is CASSQDGRTDTQYF. CDR3 coding DNA: TGTGCCAGCAGCCAAGATGGCCGCACAGATACGCAGTATTTT.

The CDR3 sequence: CASSVAEYNEQFF. The CDR3, as DNA: TGTGCCAGCAGCGTGGCGGAATACAATGAGCAGTTCTTC. V is TRBV9 and J is TRBJ2-1; no firm D call. Germline-derived CDR1 and CDR2 are SGDLS and YYNGEE. V lost 2 bases and J lost 4, with 7 bases in between. This CDR3 region has 13 residues.

This sequence joins TRBV5-5 and TRBJ2-7, with 8 bases matching TRBD1. V trimming: 3 bases; J trimming: 4 bases; junction bases outside the gene matches: 6. The germline V gene has CDR1 SGHKS and CDR2 YYEKEE (reference sequence). The CDR3 sequence is 14 residues long. CDR3 nucleotide sequence: TGTGCCAGCAGCTGGCAGGGGGCGCAATACGAGCAGTACTTC. It specifies CASSWQGAQYEQYF.

V is TRBV19 and J is TRBJ2-1; TRBD2 is a possible D gene (5 bases). CDR3 length: 15 amino acids. Germline V lookup: CDR1 LNHDA, CDR2 SQIVND (reference sequence). The ends were cut back, 3 bases at V and 8 bases at J, with 17 bases in the middle. CDR3 in amino acids: CASSISRAGSDEQFF. CDR3 nucleotides: TGTGCCAGTAGTATTTCGAGGGCCGGGTCGGATGAGCAGTTCTTC.

This clone showed up just once. The chain couples TRBV11-2 to TRBJ2-5; D gene uncertain. Germline V gene data show CDR1 as SGHAT and CDR2 as FQNNGV. This CDR3 has 13 residues. V shed 3 bases and J shed 4 bases, with 9 bases lying between them. The CDR3 region has the DNA TGTGCCAGCAGCTTCACGCTACGAGAGACCCAGTACTTC. Its protein is CASSFTLRETQYF.

This clone has a single count. The chain recombines TRBV30 with TRBJ2-2; TRBD2 matches 14 bases. V gave up 3 bases and J gave up 0 bases; unmatched junction bases: 3. The CDR3 consists of 17 residues. The germline gives CDR1 GTSNPN, CDR2 SVGIG (reference sequence). CDR3 residues: CAWSGTSGSANTGELFF. The CDR3 nucleotides are TGTGCCTGGAGCGGGACTAGCGGGAGTGCGAACACCGGGGAGCTGTTTTTT.